Listed below are T cell receptor beta chains from one sample, sequenced in a study of blood T cells in healthy people across ages. TCRdb reanalysed the 5' RACE reads using MiXCR and keeps one entry per CDR3 protein. The sample yields hundreds of thousands of distinct CDR3 sequences, approximately 40% seen once. Sequenced sample: blood. All receptors come from a man at least 80 years old in good health. Both conserved end residues are part of each CDR3. The order of the fields is V gene, clone size, D gene, J gene, CDR3 protein, CDR3 DNA. A D gene is named only where the DNA matches it firmly. A clone size is listed for some rows: how often the clone was seen (once, few, many), or a class if it is expanded.

v_gene: TRBV7-9
abundance: few
d_gene: TRBD1
j_gene: TRBJ2-1
CDR3aa: CASSLRAGGTDEQFF
CDR3nt: TGTGCCAGCAGCTTAAGGGCAGGTGGGACAGATGAGCAGTTCTTC

v_gene: TRBV7-2
abundance: once
d_gene: TRBD1
j_gene: TRBJ1-2
CDR3aa: CASSLGQGARTGGYTF
CDR3nt: TGTGCCAGCAGCTTGGGACAGGGGGCAAGAACTGGTGGCTACACCTTC

v_gene: TRBV18
abundance: -
d_gene: TRBD2
j_gene: TRBJ2-7
CDR3aa: CASSPGLAGGPTHEQYF
CDR3nt: TGTGCCAGCTCACCCGGACTAGCGGGGGGGCCCACCCACGAGCAGTACTTC

v_gene: TRBV25-1
abundance: -
d_gene: -
j_gene: TRBJ1-1
CDR3aa: CASSELGGTFF
CDR3nt: TGTGCCAGCAGTGAATTGGGGGGAACTTTCTTT

v_gene: TRBV5-1
abundance: few
d_gene: -
j_gene: TRBJ2-7
CDR3aa: CASSLRVGGYEQYF
CDR3nt: TGCGCCAGCAGCTTGCGGGTTGGTGGCTACGAGCAGTACTTC

v_gene: TRBV18
abundance: -
d_gene: -
j_gene: TRBJ2-7
CDR3aa: CASSPPDRPYEQYF
CDR3nt: TGTGCCAGCTCACCTCCCGACAGACCCTACGAGCAGTACTTC

v_gene: TRBV6-4
abundance: -
d_gene: -
j_gene: TRBJ1-1
CDR3aa: CASSDSMGSSEAFF
CDR3nt: TGTGCCAGCAGTGACTCGATGGGAAGTTCGGAAGCTTTCTTT

v_gene: TRBV27
abundance: many
d_gene: -
j_gene: TRBJ2-3
CDR3aa: CASSLIAAATDTQYF
CDR3nt: TGTGCCAGCAGTTTAATCGCCGCGGCCACAGATACGCAGTATTTT

v_gene: TRBV4-1
abundance: many
d_gene: TRBD1
j_gene: TRBJ2-7
CDR3aa: CASSQAVRGYEQYF
CDR3nt: TGCGCCAGCAGCCAAGCGGTCAGGGGGTACGAGCAGTACTTC

v_gene: TRBV20-1
abundance: -
d_gene: TRBD2
j_gene: TRBJ2-2
CDR3aa: CSAVSGRETGELFF
CDR3nt: TGCAGTGCTGTCAGCGGGAGGGAAACCGGGGAGCTGTTTTTT

v_gene: TRBV18
abundance: -
d_gene: -
j_gene: TRBJ2-3
CDR3aa: CASSPDRAGGTQYF
CDR3nt: TGTGCCAGCTCGCCGGACAGGGCGGGAGGTACGCAGTATTTT

v_gene: TRBV9
abundance: -
d_gene: -
j_gene: TRBJ2-1
CDR3aa: CASSVAQNNEQFF
CDR3nt: TGTGCCAGCAGCGTAGCTCAAAACAATGAGCAGTTCTTC

v_gene: TRBV7-8
abundance: -
d_gene: TRBD2
j_gene: TRBJ2-1
CDR3aa: CASSGTSGLSEQFF
CDR3nt: TGTGCCAGCAGCGGGACTAGCGGCCTCTCGGAGCAGTTCTTC

v_gene: TRBV6-2/TRBV6-3
abundance: -
d_gene: -
j_gene: TRBJ2-7
CDR3aa: CASSYSPGGVRTGEQYF
CDR3nt: TGTGCCAGCAGTTACTCACCGGGGGGCGTAAGGACGGGCGAGCAGTACTTC

v_gene: TRBV6-6
abundance: -
d_gene: TRBD2
j_gene: TRBJ2-7
CDR3aa: CASASGASYEQYF
CDR3nt: TGTGCCAGTGCTAGCGGGGCCTCCTACGAGCAGTACTTC

v_gene: TRBV10-3
abundance: few
d_gene: -
j_gene: TRBJ2-1
CDR3aa: CAISGSGNEQFF
CDR3nt: TGTGCCATCAGTGGTAGCGGCAATGAGCAGTTCTTC

v_gene: TRBV10-2
abundance: -
d_gene: -
j_gene: TRBJ2-7
CDR3aa: CASRIAGPSSEQYF
CDR3nt: TGCGCCAGCAGGATCGCAGGGCCTTCTTCCGAGCAGTACTTC

v_gene: TRBV7-2
abundance: -
d_gene: TRBD1
j_gene: TRBJ1-6
CDR3aa: CASSLGPPGGWDSPLHF
CDR3nt: TGTGCCAGCAGCTTAGGGCCTCCAGGGGGCTGGGATTCACCCCTCCACTTT

v_gene: TRBV4-1
abundance: few
d_gene: TRBD1
j_gene: TRBJ2-7
CDR3aa: CASSQADGQGVYEQYF
CDR3nt: TGCGCCAGCAGCCAGGCGGACGGACAGGGAGTCTACGAGCAGTACTTC

v_gene: TRBV5-1
abundance: -
d_gene: -
j_gene: TRBJ2-7
CDR3aa: CASSFSGIEQYF
CDR3nt: TGCGCCAGCAGCTTTTCAGGGATTGAGCAGTACTTC

v_gene: TRBV20-1
abundance: many
d_gene: -
j_gene: TRBJ2-5
CDR3aa: CSARDTGVSVETQYF
CDR3nt: TGCAGTGCTAGAGATACGGGAGTTTCTGTAGAGACCCAGTACTTC

v_gene: TRBV24-1
abundance: few
d_gene: TRBD1
j_gene: TRBJ2-3
CDR3aa: CATSDATGQGANLLYF
CDR3nt: TGTGCCACCAGCGACGCTACGGGACAGGGGGCGAATCTTCTGTATTTT

v_gene: TRBV29-1
abundance: few
d_gene: TRBD1
j_gene: TRBJ1-6
CDR3aa: CSVRDRGGSYNSPLHF
CDR3nt: TGCAGCGTTCGAGACAGGGGTGGCTCCTATAATTCACCCCTCCACTTT

v_gene: TRBV7-2
abundance: few
d_gene: TRBD2
j_gene: TRBJ2-5
CDR3aa: CASSSGLAGTARETQYF
CDR3nt: TGTGCCAGCAGCTCCGGACTAGCGGGTACCGCTCGGGAGACCCAGTACTTC

v_gene: TRBV7-2
abundance: few
d_gene: TRBD2
j_gene: TRBJ2-7
CDR3aa: CASSYGVGRGGQFGYEQYF
CDR3nt: TGTGCCAGCAGCTATGGGGTTGGGCGGGGGGGCCAATTCGGCTACGAGCAGTACTTC

v_gene: TRBV6-9
abundance: once
d_gene: TRBD2
j_gene: TRBJ2-1
CDR3aa: CASKEREGYKEQFF
CDR3nt: TGTGCCAGCAAGGAGCGGGAGGGCTACAAGGAGCAGTTCTTC